Here is one TCR beta chain with its context. The antigen is not known. The sample belongs to a study of vaccination and CD4 T cells after COVID-19. An Oncomine TCR Beta short-read assay was used to sequence the DNA from cultured CD4+ T cells. TCRdb re-derived calls from the PCR reads in MiXCR, one entry per CDR3 protein. The data show roughly 20,000 distinct CDR3 sequences, roughly three fifths seen once. The treatment denotes: approximately nine-day PBMC culture with coronavirus spike peptide pools or control peptides (ViraFEST assay). Sequencing input: CD4+ T cells from blood, cultured in vitro. The receptor was isolated from a human donor who had recovered from COVID-19.

The CDR3 sequence: CAISDRGGYNEQFF. The DNA for the CDR3 is TGTGCCATCAGTGACAGGGGCGGCTACAATGAGCAGTTCTTC. The V call is TRBV10-3, the J call TRBJ2-1, with D tentatively TRBD1 (6 bases). CDR1 ENHRY and CDR2 SYGVKD come from the germline V gene. This CDR3 spans 14 amino acids. The V end lost 3 bases, the J end lost 3 bases, and 9 bases lay between the germline ends.